This is a list of T cell receptor beta chains from one sample in a study of CD8+CD57+ T cells in acquired aplastic anemia. Each CDR3 protein is one row after TCRdb ran MiXCR on the reads. Of 150,000 to 200,000 distinct CDR3 sequences in the sample, more than 45% are singletons; the top ten hold under 3.5%. The sample taken for sequencing was sorted CD4+, CD8+, or CD8+CD57+ T cells (not recorded which) from PBMCs. Source of these receptors: a human donor with aplastic anemia. CDR3s include the opening cysteine and the closing phenylalanine or tryptophan. A D gene is named only where the DNA matches it firmly. Not all rows give a size; the values are once, few, many and, for expanded clones, a class.

D gene	V gene	J gene	clone size	CDR3 protein	CDR3 DNA
NA	TRBV24-1	TRBJ1-5	NA	CATSVNRPNQPQHF	TGTGCCACCAGTGTTAACAGGCCGAATCAGCCCCAGCATTTT
NA	TRBV20-1	TRBJ2-5	many	CSAQPGTGWVETQYF	TGCAGTGCCCAGCCCGGGACCGGCTGGGTCGAGACCCAGTACTTC
NA	TRBV7-2	TRBJ2-7	many	CASSLGLTSYEQYF	TGTGCCAGCAGCTTAGGATTGACTAGCTACGAGCAGTACTTC
TRBD2	TRBV12-3/TRBV12-4	TRBJ2-3	many	CASSPILAGYSDTQYF	TGTGCCAGCAGCCCCATACTAGCGGGATATTCAGATACGCAGTATTTT
NA	TRBV7-6	TRBJ2-2	many	CASSPWGQNTGELFF	TGTGCCAGCAGCCCCTGGGGACAGAACACCGGGGAGCTGTTTTTT
NA	TRBV10-3	TRBJ2-7	NA	CAISDTTYEQYF	TGTGCCATCAGTGACACAACTTACGAGCAGTACTTC
NA	TRBV10-3	TRBJ1-1	NA	CAISESQDLNTEAFF	TGTGCCATCAGTGAGTCCCAGGATCTGAACACTGAAGCTTTCTTT
NA	TRBV11-1	TRBJ2-3	many	CASSNDRGEQYF	TGTGCCAGCAGCAACGATAGGGGGGAGCAGTATTTT
NA	TRBV5-5	TRBJ1-6	many	CASSLIMSVNSPLHF	TGTGCCAGCAGCTTGATCATGTCGGTTAATTCACCCCTCCACTTT
NA	TRBV27	TRBJ1-2	NA	CASSYQGRYGYTF	TGTGCCAGCAGTTATCAGGGAAGGTATGGCTACACCTTC
NA	TRBV24-1	TRBJ2-1	few	CATSDLESNTEQFF	TGTGCCACCAGTGATTTGGAATCGAACACTGAGCAGTTCTTC
TRBD1	TRBV4-2	TRBJ2-7	many	CASSPRGAGGSGQYF	TGTGCCAGCAGCCCAAGAGGGGCAGGGGGCTCCGGGCAGTACTTC
NA	TRBV20-1	TRBJ2-6	NA	CSVTTGANVLTF	TGCAGTGTTACAACTGGGGCCAACGTCCTGACTTTC
TRBD2	TRBV19	TRBJ2-5	many	CASSIGGGETQYF	TGTGCCAGTAGTATAGGGGGGGGGGAGACCCAGTACTTC
NA	TRBV24-1	TRBJ2-2	many	CATKPLGTGELFF	TGTGCCACCAAGCCCCTTGGTACCGGGGAGCTGTTTTTT
NA	TRBV2	TRBJ2-1	NA	CASSEQDSGNEQFF	TGTGCCAGCAGTGAACAGGACTCTGGCAATGAGCAGTTCTTC
TRBD2	TRBV7-3	TRBJ2-1	NA	CASSPTSGVTGEQFF	TGTGCCAGCAGCCCGACTAGCGGGGTCACCGGGGAGCAGTTCTTC
TRBD1	TRBV4-3	TRBJ2-7	many	CASSQDIGQGNEQYF	TGCGCCAGCAGCCAAGATATCGGACAGGGGAACGAGCAGTACTTC
NA	TRBV7-3	TRBJ1-6	many	CASSRTANSPLHF	TGTGCCAGCAGCCGGACAGCTAATTCACCCCTCCACTTT
NA	TRBV10-2	TRBJ2-5	NA	CEFGPEQETQYF	TGCGAATTCGGACCAGAACAGGAGACCCAGTACTTC
NA	TRBV20-1	TRBJ1-2	NA	CSARDPAGNGYTF	TGCAGTGCTAGAGATCCGGCGGGCAATGGCTACACCTTC
TRBD1	TRBV11-2	TRBJ2-5	NA	CASSLGTGGRWETQYF	TGTGCCAGCAGCTTAGGGACAGGGGGTCGTTGGGAGACCCAGTACTTC
NA	TRBV15	TRBJ2-5	NA	CATSRDSPGLQETQYF	TGTGCCACCAGCAGAGATTCCCCGGGACTTCAAGAGACCCAGTACTTC
NA	TRBV15	TRBJ2-7	few	CATSTPTEYEQYF	TGTGCCACCAGCACCCCGACTGAGTACGAGCAGTACTTC
NA	TRBV7-2	TRBJ2-3	NA	CASSVSGVTDTQYF	TGTGCCAGCAGCGTCTCGGGGGTCACAGATACGCAGTATTTT
NA	TRBV20-1	TRBJ1-1	many	CSAGGRVNTEAFF	TGCAGTGCCGGGGGACGAGTGAACACTGAAGCTTTCTTT
NA	TRBV29-1	TRBJ1-1	NA	CSVKEGDTEAFF	TGCAGCGTTAAGGAGGGGGACACTGAAGCTTTCTTT
TRBD2	TRBV20-1	TRBJ2-1	many	CSARGLAGGSSYNEQFF	TGCAGTGCTAGGGGACTAGCGGGAGGAAGCTCCTACAATGAGCAGTTCTTC
NA	TRBV5-5	TRBJ1-2	many	CASSLEGFPYGYTF	TGTGCCAGCAGCTTGGAAGGGTTCCCCTATGGCTACACCTTC
NA	TRBV19	TRBJ1-4	many	CASMQYVEGNEKLFF	TGTGCCAGTATGCAGTATGTAGAGGGTAATGAAAAACTGTTTTTT
TRBD2	TRBV15	TRBJ2-3	NA	CATSRTSGGLTQYF	TGTGCCACCAGCAGGACTAGCGGGGGGTTAACGCAGTATTTT
NA	TRBV7-2	TRBJ2-7	NA	CASSPRLGYEQYF	TGTGCCAGCAGCCCCCGACTGGGGTACGAGCAGTACTTC
TRBD2	TRBV2	TRBJ2-7	NA	CASSETSGYYEQYF	TGTGCCAGCAGTGAGACTAGCGGGTACTACGAGCAGTACTTC
NA	TRBV12-5	TRBJ2-1	many	CASGLGQSGEQFF	TGTGCTAGTGGCCTAGGACAGTCCGGTGAGCAGTTCTTC
NA	TRBV3-1	TRBJ1-1	NA	CASSQGGGVEAFF	TGTGCCAGCAGCCAAGGAGGGGGTGTGGAAGCTTTCTTT
NA	TRBV2	TRBJ2-5	NA	CASSRTAQETQYF	TGTGCCAGCAGCAGAACTGCGCAAGAGACCCAGTACTTC
NA	TRBV2	TRBJ1-2	once	CASRGTRGRYGYTF	TGTGCCAGCAGGGGGACCAGGGGCCGCTATGGCTACACCTTC
NA	TRBV5-4	TRBJ1-6	NA	CASRWGPSGFDSPLHF	TGTGCCAGCAGATGGGGGCCGTCAGGGTTCGATTCACCCCTCCACTTT
NA	TRBV2	TRBJ1-5	NA	CASSPLGDSNQPQHF	TGTGCCAGCTCACCGTTGGGGGATAGCAATCAGCCCCAGCATTTT
TRBD2	TRBV5-4	TRBJ2-3	many	CASSLGGASGRLADTQYF	TGTGCCAGCAGCTTGGGGGGTGCTAGCGGGAGGTTGGCAGATACGCAGTATTTT
NA	TRBV3-1	TRBJ2-7	many	CASRTGSEQYF	TGTGCCAGCAGAACAGGTTCCGAGCAGTACTTC
NA	TRBV19	TRBJ2-7	few	CASRAAGSYEQYF	TGTGCCAGTAGGGCAGCTGGTTCCTACGAGCAGTACTTC
NA	TRBV10-1	TRBJ2-7	NA	CASSAGLAYEQYF	TGCGCCAGCAGTGCTGGGTTGGCCTACGAGCAGTACTTC
TRBD1	TRBV19	TRBJ1-6	NA	CASSTGQGARSPLHF	TGTGCCAGTAGTACGGGACAGGGGGCAAGATCACCCCTCCACTTT
NA	TRBV7-9	TRBJ2-2	many	CASRVGGGTGELFF	TGTGCCAGCAGAGTTGGGGGCGGGACCGGGGAGCTGTTTTTT
NA	TRBV25-1	TRBJ2-7	NA	CASSPPTFWGDSYEQYF	TGTGCCAGCAGTCCACCAACTTTTTGGGGCGACTCCTACGAGCAGTACTTC
TRBD1	TRBV5-4	TRBJ2-7	NA	CASSLAFDRGFSYEQYF	TGTGCCAGCAGCTTGGCCTTTGACAGGGGGTTCTCCTACGAGCAGTACTTC
NA	TRBV7-2	TRBJ1-3	NA	CASSRVSDTIYF	TGTGCCAGCAGCAGGGTGTCGGACACCATATATTTT
TRBD1	TRBV6-1	TRBJ1-2	many	CAIPLPGGAHGYTF	TGTGCCATCCCCCTGCCAGGGGGGGCGCACGGCTACACCTTC